The 7 T cell receptor beta chains in this list originate from one sample, sequenced in a study of cytomegalovirus exposure and HLA in healthy donors. The PCR ran on 60 Vbeta and 13 Jbeta primers. The protocol was immunoSEQ multiplex PCR, while the TCRdb copy is restricted to in-frame clones and leaves out a portion. The sample includes around 150,000 clones, about 79% of them seen just once. Sequenced sample: PBMCs. All receptors come from a male donor in good health and CMV-seronegative.

Concerning this clone itself: Other DNA sequences in this specimen translate into the identical CDR3. The chain joins TRBV2 to TRBJ1-2; D is unclear. CDR1 is SNHLY, CDR2 FYNNEI, per germline. This CDR3 is 12 amino acids long. The V gene lost 4 bases and the J gene lost 8 bases, with 11 bases spanning the gap. The CDR3 sequence is CASSGPEEGYTF. The CDR3 DNA is TGTGCCAGCAGTGGACCCGAGGAAGGCTACACCTTC.

This clone came up once. The genes are TRBV29-1 and TRBJ1-5; D gene unclear. V lost 4 bases and J lost 5, with 12 bases in between. CDR3 length: 13 residues. Germline V gene lookup returns CDR1 SQVTM and CDR2 ANQGSEA. Here the CDR3 reads CSVGLAGDQPQHF. DNA for the CDR3: TGCAGCGTTGGCCTGGCGGGAGATCAGCCCCAGCATTTT. The complete variable domain, with remaining parts taken from reference TRBV29-1 and TRBJ1-5, reads SAVISQKPSRDICQRGTSLTIQCQVDSQVTMMFWYRQQPGQSLTLIATANQGSEATYESGFVIDKFPISRPNLTFSTLTVSNMSPEDSSIYLCSVGLAGDQPQHFGDGTRLSIL.

In this sample, this clone turned up once. The rearrangement joins TRBV19 to TRBJ2-3; D possibly corresponds to TRBD2 (6 bases). V was trimmed by 6 bases and J by 2 bases, leaving 9 bases between them. Germline lookup yields CDR1 LNHDA and CDR2 SQIVND (reference sequence). This CDR3 contains 13 residues. The CDR3 DNA is TGTGCCAGTAGGGCGGGATTCACAGATACGCAGTATTTT. Encoded protein: CASRAGFTDTQYF.

The chain links TRBV30 to TRBJ1-5; D might be TRBD1 (6 bases). In germline, CDR1 is GTSNPN, CDR2 SVGIG (reference sequence). This CDR3 comprises 14 residues. The V gene lost 0 bases and the J gene lost 7 bases, with 13 bases spanning the gap. The CDR3 DNA reads TGTGCCTGGAGTGTCCCCAGGGGAGGGCAGCCCCAGCATTTT. Translated: CAWSVPRGGQPQHF.

V gene TRBV4-1 combines with J gene TRBJ2-7; TRBD2 aligns across 9 bases. With V trimmed by 1 base and J by 1 base, 5 bases remained unmatched. The CDR3 is made up of 16 amino acids. CDR1 and CDR2 (germline): MGHRA, YSYEKL. The CDR3 protein is CASSQVVSGGSYEQYF. The CDR3 nucleotides are TGCGCCAGCAGCCAAGTTGTTAGCGGGGGTTCCTACGAGCAGTACTTC.

The chain recombines TRBV11-2 with TRBJ1-3; no definite D call. This CDR3 has 14 amino acids. CDR1 SGHAT and CDR2 FQNNGV come from the germline V gene. With 0 bases removed from V and 4 bases from J, the gap between germline ends came to 7 bases. CDR3 region: CASSLDTRGNTIYF. The CDR3 nucleotides read TGTGCCAGCAGCTTAGATACCAGGGGAAACACCATATATTTT.

This sequence joins TRBV19 and TRBJ1-3; a possible D gene is TRBD1 (5 bases). Trimming cost V 4 bases and J 1 base, with 11 bases left between them. The CDR3 covers 15 residues. The V gene's germline CDR1 is LNHDA and CDR2 SQIVND (reference sequence). The CDR3 loop reads CASSTQVSSGNTIYF. The CDR3 DNA reads as TGTGCCAGTAGTACACAGGTTTCTTCTGGAAACACCATATATTTT.